The following is a TCR beta chain sequence with its context. What it binds is unknown. The data derive from a study of cytomegalovirus exposure and HLA in healthy donors. Turning to the study itself: The Caucasian-associated ancestry cluster held under 90% of around 380 genotyped donors.

The CDR3 contains 13 residues. V was trimmed by 8 bases and J by 4 bases, leaving 14 bases between them. The germline V gene has CDR1 SNHLY and CDR2 FYNNEI. Findings of the study overall: Later analysis indicated greater clonal expansion among HLA-associated TCR beta chains than among equally common other chains. CMV serostatus was the sole immune exposure data available. Relative to the approximately 700-donor mean, N-insertions were reportedly fewer in an Asian-associated ancestry cluster in a later analysis.

13 Jbeta primers and 60 Vbeta primers were used for the PCR. Assay: immunoSEQ multiplex PCR; the TCRdb copy retains only in-frame clones and omits some. The repertoire holds about 240,000 clones, with about 81% as singletons. V gene TRBV2 combines with J gene TRBJ1-2; possible D gene TRBD1, 6 bases. The sequence derives from a woman aged 55-70 years in good health and CMV-seropositive. Sequences were obtained from PBMCs. CDR3 residues: CASSLTGPYGYTF. The DNA of the CDR3 is TGTGCCAGCTCCCTTACAGGGCCCTATGGCTACACCTTC. The entire variable domain, with the rest obtained from reference TRBV2 and TRBJ1-2, is as follows: EPEVTQTPSHQVTQMGQEVILRCVPISNHLYFYWYRQILGQKVEFLVSFYNNEISEKSEIFDDQFSVERPDGSNFTLKIRSTKLEDSAMYFCASSLTGPYGYTFGSGTRLTVV.